This T cell receptor (beta chain) was obtained from a study of OX40 agonist ivuxolimab in advanced cancers. TCRdb keeps only in-frame clones here, not all; method: immunoSEQ multiplex PCR. The sample consists of approximately 65,000 clones, roughly 87% of them appearing once. Germline CDR1 LGHNA, CDR2 YSLEER. The CDR3 extends over 13 amino acids. V was pared by 1 base and J by 8 bases, with 2 bases of the junction left unmatched. The chain carries TRBV4-3 and TRBJ1-2; TRBD1 agrees at 9 bases. The sequence was obtained from an adult with an advanced solid tumor such as melanoma, head and neck, liver or kidney cancer. This material consisted of CD4+ or CD8+ T cells sorted from blood, taken in a trial of the OX40 agonist ivuxolimab. The CDR3 sequence is CASSQGTGEGYTF. CDR3 coding DNA: TGCGCCAGCAGCCAAGGGACAGGGGAAGGCTACACCTTC.